A single sample gave rise to the 14 T cell receptor beta chains below, sequenced in a study of T cell repertoires in cytomegalovirus infection. These TCRs' antigens remain unknown. TCRdb re-called the reads with MiXCR, one entry per CDR3 protein. The repertoire holds about 470,000 distinct CDR3 sequences, with more than 40% as singletons. Material: cultured PBMCs, obtained from culture after CMV antigen stimulation. These receptors all stem from a human donor in good health (CMV status not recorded). Some clones in this sample may be carry-over from other donors' samples.

The V call is TRBV6-2 or TRBV6-3, the J call TRBJ2-5, with a weak D call TRBD1 (5 bases). V was pared by 7 bases and J by 4 bases, with 19 bases between. This CDR3 contains 15 residues. Germline loops: CDR1 MNHEY, CDR2 SVGEGT. The CDR3, as DNA: TGTGCCAGCACGGACCCAAATAGGGGTCGAGAGACCCAGTACTTC. The encoded protein is CASTDPNRGRETQYF.

The V and J genes are TRBV7-6 and TRBJ2-5; D is perhaps TRBD2 (6 bases). This CDR3 is 15 amino acids long. V lost 5 bases and J lost 2, with 15 bases in between. Germline CDR1 is SGHVS and CDR2 is FNYEAQ. The CDR3 spells CASSKFGTGQETQYF. CDR3 coding DNA: TGTGCCAGCAGCAAATTCGGGACTGGGCAAGAGACCCAGTACTTC.

The J gene is TRBJ2-5, the V gene TRBV11-2, with D unclear. The length of the CDR3 is 14 residues. V dropped 5 bases and J dropped 2 bases, with 12 bases sitting between them. Per germline, CDR1 SGHAT and CDR2 FQNNGV. The CDR3 sequence: CASSPVVQQETQYF. CDR3 coding DNA: TGTGCCAGCAGCCCAGTAGTACAGCAAGAGACCCAGTACTTC.

The chain links TRBV7-2 to TRBJ1-2; D gene ambiguous. The CDR3 covers 15 residues. The ends were cut back, 1 base at V and 2 bases at J, with 11 bases in the middle. CDR1 is SGHTA and CDR2 is FQGNSA in the germline V gene. The CDR3 sequence: CASSLGGGFNYGYTF. CDR3 DNA: TGTGCCAGCAGCTTAGGTGGTGGATTCAACTATGGCTACACCTTC.

The gene calls are TRBV12-3 or TRBV12-4 and TRBJ1-1; D gene unclear. The CDR3 is made up of 15 amino acids. V was cut by 1 base and J by 1 base, with 10 bases left in between. CDR3 DNA: TGTGCCAGCAGTTTAGGGCCGGGAAGGAACACTGAAGCTTTCTTT. It translates to CASSLGPGRNTEAFF.

The rearrangement joins TRBV15 to TRBJ1-5, with D perhaps TRBD1 (6 bases). The CDR3 covers 15 residues. The V end was cut by 0 bases, the J end by 6 bases, with 12 bases between. Germline V gives CDR1 LNHNV, CDR2 YYDKDF (reference sequence). The CDR3 bases are TGTGCCACCAGCAGAGACAGGGGCCAGGGTCAGCCCCAGCATTTT. It encodes CATSRDRGQGQPQHF.

This clonotype was picked up a small number of times. This chain connects TRBV5-1 to TRBJ2-7; no clear D gene. Germline CDR1 SGHRS, CDR2 YFSETQ. The CDR3 consists of 15 residues. The germline V and J ends were trimmed by 3 bases and 0 bases, with 13 bases remaining between them. This CDR3 is CASSSSRIASYEQYF. The DNA of the CDR3 is TGCGCCAGCAGCTCCTCGCGGATCGCCTCCTACGAGCAGTACTTC. The complete variable domain, with remaining parts taken from reference TRBV5-1 and TRBJ2-7, reads KAGVTQTPRYLIKTRGQQVTLSCSPISGHRSVSWYQQTPGQGLQFLFEYFSETQRNKGNFPGRFSGRQFSNSRSEMNVSTLELGDSALYLCASSSSRIASYEQYFGPGTRLTVT.

V is TRBV12-3 or TRBV12-4 and J is TRBJ1-1, with D possibly matching TRBD1 (6 bases). Trimming took off 6 bases at V and 9 bases at J, with 17 bases between the two ends. The CDR3 contains 13 residues. CDR3 in amino acids: CASSSRQDQKAFF. The CDR3 nucleotides are TGTGCCAGCAGCTCCCGACAGGACCAGAAAGCTTTCTTT.

The V and J genes are TRBV5-6 and TRBJ1-4; no firm D call. V lost 2 bases, J lost 0 bases, and 8 bases lay in between. The V gene's germline CDR1 is SGHDT and CDR2 YYEEEE. The CDR3 runs to 15 residues. CDR3 nucleotide sequence: TGTGCCAGCAGCTTTGCGCGGGCAACTAATGAAAAACTGTTTTTT. Protein sequence: CASSFARATNEKLFF.

The chain recombines TRBV12-3 or TRBV12-4 with TRBJ2-7; tentatively, D is TRBD1 (6 bases). Trimming stripped 6 bases from V and 6 bases from J, with 15 bases between. The CDR3 length is 13 residues. The CDR3 is CASSDRDTVEQYF. In DNA form, the CDR3 reads TGTGCCAGCAGCGACCGGGACACCGTCGAGCAGTACTTC.

This clonotype came up a few times. The V and J genes are TRBV19 and TRBJ2-2; D may correspond to TRBD1 or TRBD2 (5 bases each). Per the germline V gene, CDR1 is LNHDA and CDR2 is SQIVND (reference sequence). The CDR3 contains 14 residues. V lost 5 bases and J lost 6, with 13 bases in between. CDR3 amino acids: CASSPWDRAGELFF. The CDR3 DNA reads TGTGCCAGTAGTCCGTGGGACCGAGCCGGGGAGCTGTTTTTT.

The rearrangement uses TRBV7-9 and TRBJ2-3; 7 bases map to TRBD2. The CDR3 consists of 16 residues. Looked up from germline, CDR1 is SEHNR and CDR2 is FQNEAQ (reference sequence). V shed 5 bases, J shed 4 bases, and the junction held 12 bases outside the gene matches. CDR3 DNA: TGTGCCAGCAGCCCCCCATTCGAAGCGGGATCAGATACGCAGTATTTT. It codes for CASSPPFEAGSDTQYF.

V gene TRBV7-2 combines with J gene TRBJ2-5, with D perhaps TRBD2 (5 bases). Trimming removed 5 bases from V and 9 bases from J, with 16 bases in between. Germline V gene data show CDR1 as SGHTA and CDR2 as FQGNSA. The CDR3 loop spans 13 amino acids. CDR3 in DNA: TGTGCCAGCAGCGATGGGCCCACTAGGGCCCAGTACTTC. Translation gives CASSDGPTRAQYF.

This sequence joins TRBV12-3 or TRBV12-4 and TRBJ2-7, with TRBD1 matching over 9 bases. The trim removed 5 bases at V and 3 bases at J, leaving 5 bases unmatched. This CDR3 contains 14 residues. The CDR3 loop is CASSRTGDLYEQYF. Written as DNA, the CDR3 is TGTGCCAGCAGTCGGACAGGGGACCTCTACGAGCAGTACTTC.